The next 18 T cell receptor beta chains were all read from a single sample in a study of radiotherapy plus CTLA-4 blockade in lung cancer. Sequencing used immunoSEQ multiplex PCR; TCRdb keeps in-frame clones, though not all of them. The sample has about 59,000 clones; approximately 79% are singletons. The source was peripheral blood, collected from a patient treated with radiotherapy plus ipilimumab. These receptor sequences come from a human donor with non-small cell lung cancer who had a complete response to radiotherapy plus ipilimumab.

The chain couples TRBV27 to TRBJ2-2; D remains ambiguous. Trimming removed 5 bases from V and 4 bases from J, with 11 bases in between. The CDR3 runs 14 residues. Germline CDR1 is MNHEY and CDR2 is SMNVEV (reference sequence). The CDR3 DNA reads TGTGCCAGCAGTATCTCCACGGGCACCGGGGAGCTGTTTTTT. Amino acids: CASSISTGTGELFF.

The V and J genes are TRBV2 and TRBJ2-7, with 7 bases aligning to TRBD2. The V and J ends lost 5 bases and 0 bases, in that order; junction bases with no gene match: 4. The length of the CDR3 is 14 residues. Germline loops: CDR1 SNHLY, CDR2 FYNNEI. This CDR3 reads CASSYGGSSYEQYF. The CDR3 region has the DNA TGTGCCAGCAGTTACGGCGGGAGCTCCTACGAGCAGTACTTC.

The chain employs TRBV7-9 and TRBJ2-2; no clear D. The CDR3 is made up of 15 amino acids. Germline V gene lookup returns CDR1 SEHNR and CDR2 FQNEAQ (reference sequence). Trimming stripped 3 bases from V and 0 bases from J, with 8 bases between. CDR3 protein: CASSLVQTNTGELFF. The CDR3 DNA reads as TGTGCCAGCAGCTTGGTACAGACGAACACCGGGGAGCTGTTTTTT.

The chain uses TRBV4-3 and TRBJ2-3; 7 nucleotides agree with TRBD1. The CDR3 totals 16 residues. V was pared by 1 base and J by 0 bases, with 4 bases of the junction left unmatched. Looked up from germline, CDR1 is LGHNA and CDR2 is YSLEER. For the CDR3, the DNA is TGCGCCAGCAGCCAAGGGACAGGACCTAGCACAGATACGCAGTATTTT. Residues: CASSQGTGPSTDTQYF.

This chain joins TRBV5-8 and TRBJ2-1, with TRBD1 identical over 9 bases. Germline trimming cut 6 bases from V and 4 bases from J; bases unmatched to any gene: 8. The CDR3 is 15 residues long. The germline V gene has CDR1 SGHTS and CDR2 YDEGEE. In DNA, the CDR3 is TGTGCCAGCACCACAGCCGGGACAGGGTACAATGAGCAGTTCTTC. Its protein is CASTTAGTGYNEQFF.

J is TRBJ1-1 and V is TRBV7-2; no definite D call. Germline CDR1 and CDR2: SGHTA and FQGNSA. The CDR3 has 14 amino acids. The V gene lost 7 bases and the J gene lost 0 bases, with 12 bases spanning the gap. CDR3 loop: CASIETGVNTEAFF. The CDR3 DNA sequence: TGTGCCAGCATAGAGACCGGGGTGAACACTGAAGCTTTCTTT.

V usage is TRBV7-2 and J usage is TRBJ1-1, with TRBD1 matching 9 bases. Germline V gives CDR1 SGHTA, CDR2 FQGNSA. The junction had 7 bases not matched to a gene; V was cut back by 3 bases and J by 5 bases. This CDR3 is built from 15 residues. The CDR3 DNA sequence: TGTGCCAGCAGCTTCCCCGGACAGGGGAGGACTGAAGCTTTCTTT. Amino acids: CASSFPGQGRTEAFF.

CDR3 loop: CAWSGLAGENTQYF. CDR3 DNA: TGTGCCTGGAGTGGACTAGCGGGGGAAAATACGCAGTATTTT. The chain carries TRBV30 and TRBJ2-3, with 12 bases lining up with TRBD2. Germline V CDR1 and CDR2: GTSNPN, SVGIG (reference sequence). V shed 1 base, J shed 7 bases, and the junction held 3 bases outside the gene matches. The CDR3 sequence is 14 residues long.

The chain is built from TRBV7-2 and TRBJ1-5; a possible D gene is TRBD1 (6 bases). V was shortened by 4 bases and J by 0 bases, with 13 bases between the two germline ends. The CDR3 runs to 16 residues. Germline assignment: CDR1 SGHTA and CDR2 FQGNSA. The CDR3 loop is CASSSQGGSSNQPQHF. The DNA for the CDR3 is TGTGCCAGCAGCTCACAGGGAGGGAGTAGCAATCAGCCCCAGCATTTT.

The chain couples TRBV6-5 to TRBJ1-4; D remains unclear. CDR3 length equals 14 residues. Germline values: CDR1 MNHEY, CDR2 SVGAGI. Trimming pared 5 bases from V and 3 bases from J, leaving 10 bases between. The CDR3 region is CASSEGTANEKLFF. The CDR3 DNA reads TGTGCCAGCAGTGAGGGAACAGCTAATGAAAAACTGTTTTTT.

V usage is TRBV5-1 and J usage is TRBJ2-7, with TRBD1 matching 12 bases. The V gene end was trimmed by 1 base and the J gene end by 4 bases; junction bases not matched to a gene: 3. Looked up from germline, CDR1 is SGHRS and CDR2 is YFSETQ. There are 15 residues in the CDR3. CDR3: CASSLRDRGPYEQYF. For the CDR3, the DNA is TGCGCCAGCAGCTTGAGGGACAGGGGGCCTTACGAGCAGTACTTC. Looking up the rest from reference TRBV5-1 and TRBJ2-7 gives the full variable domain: KAGVTQTPRYLIKTRGQQVTLSCSPISGHRSVSWYQQTPGQGLQFLFEYFSETQRNKGNFPGRFSGRQFSNSRSEMNVSTLELGDSALYLCASSLRDRGPYEQYFGPGTRLTVT.

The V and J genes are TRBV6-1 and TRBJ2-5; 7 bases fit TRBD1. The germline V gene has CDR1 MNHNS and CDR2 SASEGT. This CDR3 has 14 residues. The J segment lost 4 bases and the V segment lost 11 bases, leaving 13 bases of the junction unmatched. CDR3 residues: CAGWGDRAGETQYF. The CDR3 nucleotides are TGTGCCGGATGGGGAGACAGGGCGGGAGAGACCCAGTACTTC.

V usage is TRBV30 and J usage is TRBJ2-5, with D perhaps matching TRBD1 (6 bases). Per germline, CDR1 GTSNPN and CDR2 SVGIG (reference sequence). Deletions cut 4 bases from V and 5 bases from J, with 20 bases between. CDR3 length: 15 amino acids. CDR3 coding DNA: TGTGCCTGGATCCCCAAGGGGGTTCCGGGGGAGACCCAGTACTTC. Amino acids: CAWIPKGVPGETQYF.

In nucleotides, the CDR3 is TGTGCCAGCAGCTTAAAACTAGCGGCCAATGAGCAGTTCTTC. Translating it yields CASSLKLAANEQFF. The rearrangement joins TRBV7-3 to TRBJ2-1, with 8 bases that match TRBD2. Trimming removed 1 base from V and 6 bases from J; junction bases left unmatched: 2. The CDR3 is made up of 14 amino acids. Per germline, CDR1 SGHTA and CDR2 FQGTGA.

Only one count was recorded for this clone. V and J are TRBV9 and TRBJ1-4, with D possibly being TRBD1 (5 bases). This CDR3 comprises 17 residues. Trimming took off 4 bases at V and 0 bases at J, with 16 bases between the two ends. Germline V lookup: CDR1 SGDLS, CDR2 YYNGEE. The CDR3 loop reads CASSPGTQGATNEKLFF. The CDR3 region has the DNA TGTGCCAGCAGCCCCGGGACTCAGGGCGCAACTAATGAAAAACTGTTTTTT.

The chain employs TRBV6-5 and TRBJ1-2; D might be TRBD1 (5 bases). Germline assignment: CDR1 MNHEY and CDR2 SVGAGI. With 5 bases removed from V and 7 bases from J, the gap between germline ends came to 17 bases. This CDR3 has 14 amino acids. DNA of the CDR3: TGTGCCAGCAGTGTGGAGAACCTGGGGGGTGGCTACACCTTC. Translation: CASSVENLGGGYTF.

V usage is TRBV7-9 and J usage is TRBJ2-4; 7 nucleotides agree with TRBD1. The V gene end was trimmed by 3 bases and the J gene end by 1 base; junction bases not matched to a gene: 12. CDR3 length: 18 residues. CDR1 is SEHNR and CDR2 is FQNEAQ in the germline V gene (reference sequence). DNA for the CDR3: TGTGCCAGCAGCTTGAGGTGGCAGGGGGTTTGGGCCAAAAACATTCAGTACTTC. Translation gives CASSLRWQGVWAKNIQYF.

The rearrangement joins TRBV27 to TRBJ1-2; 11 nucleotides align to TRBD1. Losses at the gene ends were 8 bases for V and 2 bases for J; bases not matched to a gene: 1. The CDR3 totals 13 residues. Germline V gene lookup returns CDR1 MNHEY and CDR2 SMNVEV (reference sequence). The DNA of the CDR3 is TGTGCCAGCGGGGACAGGGGGAACTATGGCTACACCTTC. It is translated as CASGDRGNYGYTF.